One TCR beta chain is described in this entry. This clone was counted only a few times. Its binding antigen is unknown. Per-base qualities were not stored, and no clone one base away is much larger. Using the deep immunoSEQ assay, TCR CDR3 regions were amplified from genomic DNA by multiplex PCR. Extracted genomic DNA from each cell subset was distributed evenly across all wells of several immunoSEQ 96-well plates, and each plate was treated as a replicate. For sorted subsets, approximately 200 ng of genomic DNA, equivalent to tens of thousands of T cell genomes, went into each replicate PCR. The purified libraries were quantified using a Qubit 3.0 fluorometer, sized with a Bioanalyzer 2100, and then quantified again using the KAPA Library Quantification kit. Every immunoSEQ 96-well plate was sequenced on a dedicated single-read 150-cycle Illumina NextSeq 550 flow cell. The published analysis was carried out like this. Because the immunoSEQ output held only junctional sequences and lacked quality scores, the filtering could not match the filtering applied to full-length reads. Sequences were annotated with PyIR, a Python wrapper for IgBLAST v1.9, and V/J genes and CDR3 were assigned using IMGT germline references. Any read was removed if the V/J assignment was weak (E-value above 1e-6), the CDR3 was missing, or the read contained stop codons, out-of-frame junctions, or ambiguous translated residues. V3J clonotypes were defined by identical inferred V gene, J gene, and CDR3 amino acid sequence. Percentage overlap between repertoires was computed as shared unique clonotypes divided by the size of the smaller repertoire. Repertoire richness was assessed with RTK rarefaction, the Chao1 estimator, and Recon v2.1 estimates of unobserved clonotypes. For all TCRbeta clonotypes obtained by the gDNA method from a handful of donors, generation probabilities were computed with OLGA. Here the immuneACCESS table is served through TCRdb, limited to in-frame sequences with V and J called. Missing clones are a known gap in these copies; in checked studies unresolved V genes cover under half, and the rest lacks a known reason. V and J calls and clone size are as listed in that table; D and trimming were resolved from the DNA. This sample is represented by around 1.1 million clones; 60% to 85% of them were singletons. Jointly, the top ten make up 0.89% of the sample.

The data derive from a study of shared clonotypes between healthy human individuals (dated by TCRdb to about 2020). Study-level background: A couple of women and three men aged 18 to 49 years were included in the cohort. For each donor, CD4 naive and CD4 memory were each run on three plates, CD8 naive on two plates, and CD8 memory on one plate. To estimate repertoire size and how much clonotypes are shared between individuals, the study performed deep sequencing of blood TCR repertoires from roughly five healthy adults. To increase sequencing depth and limit assay-specific biases, different laboratories used diverse techniques to prepare libraries and sequence TCR repertoires. Leukapheresis yielded between about 0.85 and 10 billion PBMCs per donor. Study-wide findings and limitations: Pairwise subsampling led to the expectation that sequencing depth would affect the degree of clonotype sharing among donors. The genetic and exposure-history diversity represented was limited by the small number of donors. Clonotypes shared by all four sorted-subset donors showed higher generation probabilities than non-shared clonotypes. Sampling was limited to blood, and TCR repertoires in tissue likely differ from TCR repertoires in blood. Even with the large sequencing depth, rarefaction of the sorted-subset datasets indicated that sequencing was incomplete. Across a handful of donors, around 5% of naive CD4, more than 3% of naive CD8, 2% to 2.5% of memory CD4, and 0.4% to 0.45% of memory CD8 clonotypes were shared. Naive subsets generally had larger estimated clonotype richness than memory subsets did.

Donors were healthy HIV-negative adults with no recently reported acute infections or vaccinations. All donors were Caucasian adults living in Nashville, Tennessee, USA. CD4+ T cells were enriched through magnetic negative selection, after which naive cells were positively selected on CD45RA and the remaining negative fraction served as the memory subset. Blood was collected by leukapheresis, and PBMCs were isolated by Ficoll-Histopaque density gradient centrifugation and then cryopreserved in liquid nitrogen vapor phase. Analytical flow cytometry was used to check the purity and quantity of each magnetically sorted T cell population. From each sorted fraction, genomic DNA was isolated and quantified by UV absorbance on a Nanodrop 2000c. Sequenced: memory CD4+ T cells from PBMCs. According to the study, the label for this sample's cell subset or site signals: CD45RA-negative fraction. The receptor was isolated from a man in his late teens or twenties in good health. Some clones in this sample may be carry-over from other donors' samples.

The DNA sequence is given as TGTGCCACGGGGATTCCTATGAGCTACACCTTC. Its translation reads: CATGIPMSYTF. In this chain, TRBV6-4 is recombined with TRBJ1-2; the D gene assignment is ambiguous. Per the germline V gene, MRHNA is the CDR1 and SNTAGT is the CDR2. The CDR3, cysteine through phenylalanine, is 11 amino acids long. Only the CDR3 DNA stays, 33 bases, in frame from base 1. At the junction V is shortened by 10 bases and J by 9 bases, with 15 bases in between.